These 27 T cell receptor beta chains came from one sample sequenced in a study of blood T cell repertoires in COVID-19. Only in-frame clones appear in the TCRdb table, and some are missing; sequencing was by immunoSEQ multiplex PCR. The table shows about 230,000 clones, with approximately 87% occurring only once. Sequences were obtained from peripheral blood. All receptors come from a woman in her 70s with active or convalescent COVID-19.

Here the CDR3 reads CASSQERGQHYGYTF. CDR3 coding DNA: TGTGCCAGCAGCCAAGAACGGGGACAACACTATGGCTACACCTTC. The rearrangement links TRBV4-2 to TRBJ1-2; perhaps TRBD1 as D (6 bases). The CDR3 totals 15 residues. The germline V gene encodes CDR1 LGHNA and CDR2 YNFKEQ. The germline V and J ends were trimmed by 0 bases and 3 bases, with 11 bases remaining between them.

This clone was recorded a few times. This chain uses TRBV7-9 with TRBJ1-2, with D possibly matching TRBD1 (5 bases). The V and J ends lost 6 bases and 4 bases respectively, with 18 bases between them. Germline assignment: CDR1 SEHNR and CDR2 FQNEAQ (reference sequence). The CDR3 extends over 15 amino acids. The CDR3, as DNA: TGTGCCAGCAGTCCGGGACTCCAATTCCGCTATGGCTACACCTTC. Its protein is CASSPGLQFRYGYTF.

This clone appeared a single time. The chain is built from TRBV7-3 and TRBJ2-3, with D maybe TRBD1 (6 bases). The CDR3 extends over 14 amino acids. Germline CDR1 and CDR2: SGHTA and FQGTGA. V shed 1 base and J shed 6 bases, with 11 bases lying between them. The CDR3 here is CASSLMGAEDTQYF. Written as DNA, the CDR3 is TGTGCCAGCAGCTTAATGGGGGCAGAGGATACGCAGTATTTT.

This chain links TRBV7-3 with TRBJ1-1; a possible D gene is TRBD1 (5 bases). The CDR3 totals 13 residues. Germline V gene data show CDR1 as SGHTA and CDR2 as FQGTGA. V was pared by 5 bases and J by 5 bases, with 12 bases between. This CDR3 is CASSPMGGTEAFF. CDR3 nucleotide sequence: TGTGCCAGCAGCCCAATGGGGGGGACTGAAGCTTTCTTT.

This chain connects TRBV24-1 to TRBJ2-7; TRBD2 matches at 8 bases. Unmatched junction bases numbered 12, after V lost 2 bases and J lost 4 bases. The CDR3 extends over 17 amino acids. Germline-derived CDR1 and CDR2 are KGHDR and SFDVKD. CDR3 sequence (DNA): TGTGCCACCAGTGATTCCGCCCCTAGCGGGCGGATTTACGAGCAGTACTTC. It yields the protein CATSDSAPSGRIYEQYF.

The V call is TRBV27, the J call TRBJ1-4; 7 bases line up with TRBD1. The germline gives CDR1 MNHEY, CDR2 SMNVEV (reference sequence). The CDR3 length is 18 residues. V lost 0 bases to trimming and J lost 0 bases; unmatched junction nucleotides: 7. The chain's CDR3 is CASSLSGQILTTNEKLFF. As DNA, the CDR3 is TGTGCCAGCAGTTTATCGGGACAGATTTTAACAACTAATGAAAAACTGTTTTTT.

V usage is TRBV29-1 and J usage is TRBJ1-2, with 9 bases that match TRBD1. The CDR3 length is 16 residues. Germline V CDR1 and CDR2: SQVTM, ANQGSEA. The ends lost 6 bases at V and 4 bases at J; junction bases unmatched: 15. CDR3 loop: CSVPNRGATGGYGYTF. CDR3 in DNA: TGCAGCGTGCCCAACCGTGGGGCGACAGGGGGCTATGGCTACACCTTC. The full variable domain, its missing parts supplied by reference TRBV29-1 and TRBJ1-2, is SAVISQKPSRDICQRGTSLTIQCQVDSQVTMMFWYRQQPGQSLTLIATANQGSEATYESGFVIDKFPISRPNLTFSTLTVSNMSPEDSSIYLCSVPNRGATGGYGYTFGSGTRLTVV.

The V gene is TRBV2, the J gene TRBJ1-5; D is unresolved. CDR1 is SNHLY and CDR2 is FYNNEI in the germline V gene. This CDR3 has 14 residues. Trimming stripped 4 bases from V and 6 bases from J, with 13 bases between. The CDR3 sequence: CASSVLGAGQPQHF. The CDR3, as DNA: TGTGCCAGCAGTGTTCTGGGCGCGGGTCAGCCCCAGCATTTT.

The chain combines TRBV18 with TRBJ2-1; D is perhaps TRBD2 (6 bases). The CDR3 has 18 amino acids. Germline values: CDR1 KGHSH, CDR2 LQKENI. V was shortened by 2 bases and J by 6 bases, with 23 bases between the two germline ends. In nucleotides, the CDR3 is TGTGCCAGCTCACCAAGGCCTAGCGAGTCAGCCAGGTTCAATGAGCAGTTCTTC. It yields the protein CASSPRPSESARFNEQFF.

The chain recombines TRBV6-2 or TRBV6-3 with TRBJ2-3, with TRBD2 matching 8 bases. With V trimmed by 6 bases and J by 2 bases, 10 bases remained unmatched. The CDR3 is 16 residues long. CDR1 is MNHEY, CDR2 SVGEGT, per germline. CDR3 loop: CASSTTGAGATDTQYF. The CDR3 coding sequence is TGTGCCAGCAGCACGACCGGAGCGGGGGCCACAGATACGCAGTATTTT.

The V call is TRBV13, the J call TRBJ2-5; TRBD2 matches at 12 bases. V trimming: 5 bases; J trimming: 3 bases; junction bases outside the gene matches: 4. The germline CDR1 and CDR2 sequences are PRHDT and FYEKMQ (reference sequence). CDR3 size: 15 residues. This CDR3 is CASSARTSGEETQYF. The CDR3 region has the DNA TGTGCCAGCAGCGCCCGGACTAGCGGGGAAGAGACCCAGTACTTC.

This chain connects TRBV6-1 to TRBJ1-6; a weak D match, TRBD1 (5 bases). Germline V gene sequence: CDR1 MNHNS, CDR2 SASEGT. V dropped 7 bases and J dropped 8 bases, with 15 bases sitting between them. The CDR3 is 14 amino acids. The CDR3 sequence is CASTPGGGYSPLHF. CDR3 sequence (DNA): TGTGCCAGCACCCCCGGGGGGGGGTATTCACCCCTCCACTTT.

This chain links TRBV18 with TRBJ2-2; no definite D call. Germline CDR1 reads KGHSH; CDR2 reads LQKENI. CDR3 length: 14 amino acids. V shed 2 bases and J shed 6 bases, with 10 bases lying between them. Written as DNA, the CDR3 is TGTGCCAGCTCACCATACGAGGTTGCCGGGGAGCTGTTTTTT. It encodes CASSPYEVAGELFF. Together with reference TRBV18 and TRBJ2-2, the CDR3 gives the full variable domain: NAGVMQNPRHLVRRRGQEARLRCSPMKGHSHVYWYRQLPEEGLKFMVYLQKENIIDESGMPKERFSAEFPKEGPSILRIQQVVRGDSAAYFCASSPYEVAGELFFGEGSRLTVL.

This clone was observed once. The chain joins TRBV28 to TRBJ1-4; perhaps TRBD1 as D (5 bases). There are 13 residues in the CDR3. V lost 5 bases, J lost 8 bases, and 12 bases lay in between. Per the germline V gene, CDR1 is MDHEN and CDR2 is SYDVKM. The CDR3 sequence: CASSRGGEEKLFF. The CDR3 DNA reads as TGTGCCAGCAGTCGCGGGGGGGAGGAAAAACTGTTTTTT.

CDR3 loop: CASSLGQGAHNEQFF. DNA of the CDR3: TGTGCCAGCAGCTTAGGGCAGGGGGCCCACAATGAGCAGTTCTTC. This chain uses TRBV11-2 with TRBJ2-1; 8 bases fit TRBD1. Germline lookup yields CDR1 SGHAT and CDR2 FQNNGV. V was pared by 1 base and J by 5 bases, with 4 bases of the junction left unmatched. The CDR3 contains 15 residues.

The chain carries TRBV6-5 and TRBJ2-1; TRBD2 aligns across 10 bases. J was trimmed by 4 bases and V by 6 bases; bases with no gene match: 6. CDR3 length equals 15 residues. Germline-derived CDR1 and CDR2 are MNHEY and SVGAGI. CDR3 DNA sequence: TGTGCCAGCAGCATCACTAGCGGGGAGTACAATGAGCAGTTCTTC. It specifies CASSITSGEYNEQFF.

The rearrangement uses TRBV5-6 and TRBJ1-2; TRBD1 aligns across 10 bases. Germline-derived CDR1 and CDR2 are SGHDT and YYEEEE. The ends lost 0 bases at V and 5 bases at J; junction bases unmatched: 7. CDR3 length: 16 residues. CDR3 sequence reads: CASSLGQGARSYGYTF. The CDR3 nucleotides are TGTGCCAGCAGCTTGGGACAGGGGGCTCGTTCGTATGGCTACACCTTC.

The chain combines TRBV27 with TRBJ2-7; 7 bases fit TRBD2. Trimming removed 3 bases from V and 2 bases from J; junction bases left unmatched: 7. The CDR3 has 15 residues. CDR1 and CDR2 (germline): MNHEY, SMNVEV (reference sequence). CDR3: CASSLRMGLPYEQYF. The CDR3 region has the DNA TGTGCCAGCAGTTTGAGGATGGGACTACCCTACGAGCAGTACTTC.

This chain uses TRBV5-1 with TRBJ2-7; 8 bases match TRBD2. Germline V CDR1 and CDR2: SGHRS, YFSETQ. This CDR3 spans 14 amino acids. V lost 4 bases and J lost 5; bases outside the gene matches: 8. The CDR3 DNA reads TGCGCCAGCAGCCCCGGACTAGCAGCTCACGAGCAGTACTTC. Translated, it gives CASSPGLAAHEQYF. Full variable domain (rest looked up from reference TRBV5-1 and TRBJ2-7): KAGVTQTPRYLIKTRGQQVTLSCSPISGHRSVSWYQQTPGQGLQFLFEYFSETQRNKGNFPGRFSGRQFSNSRSEMNVSTLELGDSALYLCASSPGLAAHEQYFGPGTRLTVT.

For this clone: Other nucleotide sequences from this sample produce the same CDR3. The genes are TRBV6-5 and TRBJ1-5; D perhaps matches TRBD1 (5 bases). Trimming stripped 6 bases from V and 2 bases from J, with 14 bases between. The length of the CDR3 is 15 residues. From germline, CDR1 is MNHEY and CDR2 SVGAGI. The chain's CDR3 is CASRPQGGGNQPQHF. The CDR3 DNA sequence: TGTGCCAGCAGGCCTCAGGGAGGTGGCAATCAGCCCCAGCATTTT.

The J gene is TRBJ2-1, the V gene TRBV19, with TRBD1 as a possible D gene (8 bases). Trimming took 5 bases from V and 5 from J, leaving 31 bases between them. The CDR3 covers 20 residues. From germline, CDR1 is LNHDA and CDR2 SQIVND (reference sequence). The CDR3 DNA reads TGTGCCAGTAGTTCTATAGGGGACAGGCCAATCGGGGGAGGGCACAATGAGCAGTTCTTC. The encoded protein is CASSSIGDRPIGGGHNEQFF.

This clone was found once. The chain recombines TRBV5-6 with TRBJ2-1; D not certain. The germline V and J ends were trimmed by 4 bases and 0 bases, with 14 bases remaining between them. Germline lookup yields CDR1 SGHDT and CDR2 YYEEEE. This CDR3 comprises 16 residues. The CDR3: CASSQRWRSSYNEQFF. CDR3 DNA sequence: TGTGCCAGCAGCCAACGATGGAGAAGCTCCTACAATGAGCAGTTCTTC.

CDR3 DNA: TGCGCCAGCAGGCAAGCGGGAGGGAGAGAGACCCAGTACTTC. It is translated as CASRQAGGRETQYF. The rearrangement joins TRBV5-1 to TRBJ2-5, with TRBD2 identical over 10 bases. This CDR3 spans 14 amino acids. The V and J ends lost 5 bases and 4 bases, in that order; junction bases with no gene match: 5. Germline V gene sequence: CDR1 SGHRS, CDR2 YFSETQ.

This clone appeared once. The rearrangement joins TRBV12-3 or TRBV12-4 to TRBJ1-1, with 9 bases that match TRBD1. V was clipped by 3 bases and J by 8 bases; unmatched bases: 1. The CDR3 loop spans 12 amino acids. The chain's CDR3 is CASSFGTGEAFF. Here the CDR3 DNA reads TGTGCCAGCAGTTTCGGGACAGGGGAAGCTTTCTTT.

This chain uses TRBV5-5 with TRBJ2-3, with D tentatively TRBD2 (6 bases). The CDR3 loop spans 15 amino acids. The ends were cut back, 4 bases at V and 2 bases at J, with 14 bases in the middle. Germline V gene sequence: CDR1 SGHKS, CDR2 YYEKEE (reference sequence). CDR3 loop: CASSLSGLVTDTQYF. In DNA form, the CDR3 reads TGTGCCAGCAGCCTTAGCGGCCTAGTCACAGATACGCAGTATTTT.

The chain uses TRBV28 and TRBJ2-7; 7 nucleotides align to TRBD1. CDR1 MDHEN and CDR2 SYDVKM come from the germline V gene. Trimming at V came to 4 bases and at J to 4 bases, leaving 13 bases not matched to a gene. The CDR3 extends over 16 amino acids. Here the CDR3 reads CASSSPRRTGGYEQYF. The CDR3 bases are TGTGCCAGCAGTTCGCCCCGGCGGACAGGCGGATACGAGCAGTACTTC. Supplemented by reference TRBV28 and TRBJ2-7, the full variable domain reads DVKVTQSSRYLVKRTGEKVFLECVQDMDHENMFWYRQDPGLGLRLIYFSYDVKMKEKGDIPEGYSVSREKKERFSLILESASTNQTSMYLCASSSPRRTGGYEQYFGPGTRLTVT.

The chain couples TRBV3-1 (or the pseudogene TRBV3-2) to TRBJ2-1; D is ambiguous. The ends were cut back, 4 bases at V and 0 bases at J, with 7 bases in the middle. CDR3 length: 14 amino acids. The germline CDR1 and CDR2 sequences are LGHDT and YNNKEL (reference sequence). Here the CDR3 reads CASSRADSYNEQFF. CDR3 bases: TGTGCCAGCAGCCGGGCAGACTCCTACAATGAGCAGTTCTTC.